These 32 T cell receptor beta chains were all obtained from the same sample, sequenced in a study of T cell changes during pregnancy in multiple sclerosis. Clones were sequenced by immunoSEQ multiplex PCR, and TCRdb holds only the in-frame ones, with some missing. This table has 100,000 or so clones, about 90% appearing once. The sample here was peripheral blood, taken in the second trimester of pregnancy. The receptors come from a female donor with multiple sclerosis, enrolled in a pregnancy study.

CDR3 bases: TGTGCCAGCAGGGACAGGGGGCTCAGTGGCTACACCTTC. Protein product: CASRDRGLSGYTF. The chain is built from TRBV6-6 and TRBJ1-2; TRBD1 aligns across 11 bases. Germline-derived CDR1 and CDR2 are MNHNY and SVGAGI (reference sequence). CDR3 length: 13 amino acids. Germline trimming cut 6 bases from V and 7 bases from J; bases unmatched to any gene: 4.

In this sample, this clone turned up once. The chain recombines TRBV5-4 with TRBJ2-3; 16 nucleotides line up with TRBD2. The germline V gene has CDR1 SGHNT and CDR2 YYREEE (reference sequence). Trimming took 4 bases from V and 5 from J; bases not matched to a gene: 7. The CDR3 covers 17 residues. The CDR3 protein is CASSPGTSGRVKDTQYF. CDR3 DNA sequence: TGTGCCAGCAGCCCTGGGACTAGCGGGAGGGTTAAAGATACGCAGTATTTT.

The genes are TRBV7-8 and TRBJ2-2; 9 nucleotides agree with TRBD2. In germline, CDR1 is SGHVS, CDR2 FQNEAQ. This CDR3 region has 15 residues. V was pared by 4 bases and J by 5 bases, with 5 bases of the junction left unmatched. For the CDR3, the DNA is TGTGCCAGCAGCTCAGCGGGAGGAGGTACCGGGGAGCTGTTTTTT. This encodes CASSSAGGGTGELFF.

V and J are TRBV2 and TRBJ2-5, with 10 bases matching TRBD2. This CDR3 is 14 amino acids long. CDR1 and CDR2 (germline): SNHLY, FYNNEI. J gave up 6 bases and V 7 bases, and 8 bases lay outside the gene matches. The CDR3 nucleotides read TGTGCCAGCACCGCTAGCGGGAGAAGGCAGACCCAGTACTTC. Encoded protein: CASTASGRRQTQYF.

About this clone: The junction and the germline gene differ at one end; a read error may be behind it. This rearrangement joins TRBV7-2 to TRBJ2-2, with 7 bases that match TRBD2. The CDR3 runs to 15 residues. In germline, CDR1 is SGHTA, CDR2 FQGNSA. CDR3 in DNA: TGTGCCGGCAGCTCTAGCGGAGCATGGGGCGGGGAGCTGTTTTTT. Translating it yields CAGSSSGAWGGELFF.

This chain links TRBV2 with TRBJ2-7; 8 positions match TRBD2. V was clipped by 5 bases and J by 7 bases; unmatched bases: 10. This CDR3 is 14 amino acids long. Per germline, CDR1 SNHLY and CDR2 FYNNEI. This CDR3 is CASSYRDIAGEQYF. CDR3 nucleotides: TGTGCCAGCAGTTATCGGGACATAGCGGGAGAGCAGTACTTC.

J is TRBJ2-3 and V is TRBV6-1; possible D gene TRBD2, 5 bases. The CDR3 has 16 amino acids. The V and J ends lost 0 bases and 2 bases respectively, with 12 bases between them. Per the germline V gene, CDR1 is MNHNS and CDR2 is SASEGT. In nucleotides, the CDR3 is TGTGCCAGCAGTGAAGCGATACTAGGACCCACAGATACGCAGTATTTT. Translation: CASSEAILGPTDTQYF.

The CDR3 sequence: CASSWGQINTEAFF. DNA for the CDR3: TGCGCCAGCAGCTGGGGACAGATTAACACTGAAGCTTTCTTT. The chain employs TRBV5-1 and TRBJ1-1, with 7 bases matching TRBD1. The V gene end was trimmed by 3 bases and the J gene end by 2 bases; junction bases not matched to a gene: 4. The CDR3 sequence is 14 residues long. Per germline, CDR1 SGHRS and CDR2 YFSETQ.

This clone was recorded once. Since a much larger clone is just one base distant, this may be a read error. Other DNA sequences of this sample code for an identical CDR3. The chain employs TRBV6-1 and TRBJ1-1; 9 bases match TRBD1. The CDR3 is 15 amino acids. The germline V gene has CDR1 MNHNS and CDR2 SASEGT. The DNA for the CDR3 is TGTGCCAGTAGTGAATTGGGACAGGGGAACACTGAAGCTTTCTTT. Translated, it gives CASSELGQGNTEAFF.

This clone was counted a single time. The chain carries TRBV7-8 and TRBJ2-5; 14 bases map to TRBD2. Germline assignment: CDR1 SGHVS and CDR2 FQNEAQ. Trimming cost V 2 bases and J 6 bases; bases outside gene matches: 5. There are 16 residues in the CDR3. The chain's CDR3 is CASSLTGLAGEQTQYF. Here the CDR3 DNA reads TGTGCCAGCAGCTTAACGGGACTAGCGGGAGAACAGACCCAGTACTTC.

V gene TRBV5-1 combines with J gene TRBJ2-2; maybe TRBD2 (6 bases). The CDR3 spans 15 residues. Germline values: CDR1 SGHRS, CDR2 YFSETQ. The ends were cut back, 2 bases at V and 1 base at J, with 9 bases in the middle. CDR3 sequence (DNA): TGCGCCAGCAGCTTAACTAGCAGGAACACCGGGGAGCTGTTTTTT. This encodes CASSLTSRNTGELFF.

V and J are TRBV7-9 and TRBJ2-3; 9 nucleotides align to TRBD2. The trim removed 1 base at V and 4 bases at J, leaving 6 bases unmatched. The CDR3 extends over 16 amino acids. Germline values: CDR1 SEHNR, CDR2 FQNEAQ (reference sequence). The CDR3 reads CASSLVGGRAADTQYF. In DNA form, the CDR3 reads TGTGCCAGCAGCTTAGTAGGCGGGAGGGCCGCAGATACGCAGTATTTT.

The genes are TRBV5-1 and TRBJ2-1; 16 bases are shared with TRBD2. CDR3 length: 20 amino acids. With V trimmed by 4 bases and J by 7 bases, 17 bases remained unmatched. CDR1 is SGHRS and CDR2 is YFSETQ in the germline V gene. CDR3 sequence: CASSPGGQGLAGGLKNEQFF. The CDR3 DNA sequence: TGCGCCAGCAGCCCGGGGGGCCAGGGACTAGCGGGAGGGTTAAAGAATGAGCAGTTCTTC.

The DNA for the CDR3 is TGTGCCAGCAGCTTAGTTCACCAGCGGGCCACAGATACGCAGTATTTT. Protein product: CASSLVHQRATDTQYF. This rearrangement joins TRBV11-3 to TRBJ2-3; perhaps TRBD2 as D (6 bases). Germline CDR1 and CDR2: SGHNT and YENEEA. The CDR3 sequence is 16 residues long. V was clipped by 1 base and J by 2 bases, with 13 bases between them. Using reference TRBV11-3 and TRBJ2-3 for the parts outside the CDR3, the full variable domain is EAGVVQSPRYKIIEKKQPVAFWCNPISGHNTLYWYLQNLGQGPELLIRYENEEAVDDSQLPKDRFSAERLKGVDSTLKIQPAELGDSAVYLCASSLVHQRATDTQYFGPGTRLTVL.

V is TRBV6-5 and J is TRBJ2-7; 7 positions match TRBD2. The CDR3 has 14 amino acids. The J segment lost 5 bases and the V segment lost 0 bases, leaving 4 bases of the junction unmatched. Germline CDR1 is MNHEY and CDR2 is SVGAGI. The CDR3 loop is CASSYSLANDEQYF. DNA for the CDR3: TGTGCCAGCAGTTACTCACTAGCGAACGACGAGCAGTACTTC.

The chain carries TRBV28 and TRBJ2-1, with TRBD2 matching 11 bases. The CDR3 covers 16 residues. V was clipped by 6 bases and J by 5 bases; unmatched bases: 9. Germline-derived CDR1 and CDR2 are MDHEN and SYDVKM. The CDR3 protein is CASRNSGRAPNNEQFF. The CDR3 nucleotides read TGTGCCAGCAGAAATAGCGGGAGGGCCCCAAACAATGAGCAGTTCTTC.

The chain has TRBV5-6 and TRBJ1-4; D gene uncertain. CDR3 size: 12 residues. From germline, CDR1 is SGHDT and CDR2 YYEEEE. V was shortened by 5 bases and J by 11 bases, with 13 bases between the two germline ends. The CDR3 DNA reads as TGTGCCAGCAGTACCACTAGGATGAAACTGTTTTTT. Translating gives CASSTTRMKLFF.

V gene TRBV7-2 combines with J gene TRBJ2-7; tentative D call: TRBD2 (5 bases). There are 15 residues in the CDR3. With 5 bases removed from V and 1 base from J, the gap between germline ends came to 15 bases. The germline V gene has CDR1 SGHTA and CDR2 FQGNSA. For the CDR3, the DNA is TGTGCCAGCAGCCAGCTACTAGATCCTTCCTACGAGCAGTACTTC. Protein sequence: CASSQLLDPSYEQYF. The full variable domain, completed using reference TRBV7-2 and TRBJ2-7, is GAGVSQSPSNKVTEKGKDVELRCDPISGHTALYWYRQSLGQGLEFLIYFQGNSAPDKSGLPSDRFSAERTGGSVSTLTIQRTQQEDSAVYLCASSQLLDPSYEQYFGPGTRLTVT.

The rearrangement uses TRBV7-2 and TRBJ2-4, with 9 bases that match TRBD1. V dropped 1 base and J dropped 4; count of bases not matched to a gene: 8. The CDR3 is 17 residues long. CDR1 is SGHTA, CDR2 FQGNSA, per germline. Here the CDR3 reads CASSLGRGQGLKNIQYF. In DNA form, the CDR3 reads TGTGCCAGCAGCTTAGGGAGGGGACAGGGCCTAAAAAACATTCAGTACTTC.

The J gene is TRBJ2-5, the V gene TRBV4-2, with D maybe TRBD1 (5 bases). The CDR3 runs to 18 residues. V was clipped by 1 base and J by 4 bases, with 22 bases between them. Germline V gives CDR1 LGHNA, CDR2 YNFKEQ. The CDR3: CASSQVGHISPTGETQYF. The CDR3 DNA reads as TGTGCCAGCAGCCAAGTCGGTCACATATCCCCAACAGGAGAGACCCAGTACTTC.

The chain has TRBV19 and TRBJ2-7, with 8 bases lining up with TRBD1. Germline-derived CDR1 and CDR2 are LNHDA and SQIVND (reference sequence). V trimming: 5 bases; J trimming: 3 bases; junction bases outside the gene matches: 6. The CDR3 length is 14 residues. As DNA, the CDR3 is TGTGCCAGTAGTTCAGACAGGGGCGACTACGAGCAGTACTTC. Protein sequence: CASSSDRGDYEQYF.

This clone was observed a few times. CDR3 region: CASKLGGALGYGELFF. The CDR3 DNA is TGTGCCAGCAAACTAGGGGGGGCCCTGGGATACGGGGAGCTGTTTTTT. The chain uses TRBV28 and TRBJ2-2; D is possibly TRBD2 (7 bases). Trimming took 7 bases from V and 7 from J, leaving 22 bases between them. Looked up from germline, CDR1 is MDHEN and CDR2 is SYDVKM. The CDR3 extends over 16 amino acids.

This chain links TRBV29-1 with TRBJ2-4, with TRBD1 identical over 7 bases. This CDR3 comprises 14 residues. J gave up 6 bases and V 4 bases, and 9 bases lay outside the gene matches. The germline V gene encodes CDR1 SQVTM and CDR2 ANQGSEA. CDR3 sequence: CSVANRGQGNIQYF. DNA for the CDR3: TGCAGCGTTGCGAACAGGGGCCAGGGAAACATTCAGTACTTC.

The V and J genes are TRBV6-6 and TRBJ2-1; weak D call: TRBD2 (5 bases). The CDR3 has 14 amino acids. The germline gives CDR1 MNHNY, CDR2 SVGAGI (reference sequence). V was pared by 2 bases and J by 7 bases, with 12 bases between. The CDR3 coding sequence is TGTGCCAGCAGTTACGCGATTCGAGGGAATGAGCAGTTCTTC. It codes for CASSYAIRGNEQFF.

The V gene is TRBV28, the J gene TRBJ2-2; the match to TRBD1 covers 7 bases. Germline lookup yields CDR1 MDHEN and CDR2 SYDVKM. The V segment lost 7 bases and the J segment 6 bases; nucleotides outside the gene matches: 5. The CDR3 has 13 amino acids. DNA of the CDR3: TGTGCCAGCACCTCAGGGGGAGCCGGGGAGCTGTTTTTT. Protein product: CASTSGGAGELFF.

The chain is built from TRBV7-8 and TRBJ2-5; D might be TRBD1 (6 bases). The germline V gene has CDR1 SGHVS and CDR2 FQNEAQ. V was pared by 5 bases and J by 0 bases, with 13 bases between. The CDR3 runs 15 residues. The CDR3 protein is CASSPLTGNQETQYF. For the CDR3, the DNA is TGTGCCAGCAGCCCCCTAACAGGGAACCAAGAGACCCAGTACTTC.

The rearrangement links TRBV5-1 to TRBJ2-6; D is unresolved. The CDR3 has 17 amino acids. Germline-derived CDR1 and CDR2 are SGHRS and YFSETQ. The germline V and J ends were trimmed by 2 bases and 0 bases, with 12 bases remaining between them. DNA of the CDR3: TGCGCCAGCAGCTTCCTCAGACCTAGCTCTGGGGCCAACGTCCTGACTTTC. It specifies CASSFLRPSSGANVLTF. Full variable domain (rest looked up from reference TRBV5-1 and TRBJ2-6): KAGVTQTPRYLIKTRGQQVTLSCSPISGHRSVSWYQQTPGQGLQFLFEYFSETQRNKGNFPGRFSGRQFSNSRSEMNVSTLELGDSALYLCASSFLRPSSGANVLTFGAGSRLTVL.

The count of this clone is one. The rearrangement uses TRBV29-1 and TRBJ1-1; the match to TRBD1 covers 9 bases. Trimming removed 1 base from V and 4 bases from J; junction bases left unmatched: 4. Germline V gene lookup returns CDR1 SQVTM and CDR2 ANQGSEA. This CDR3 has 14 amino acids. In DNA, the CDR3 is TGCAGCGTTGAAGCGGTGACAGGGGGCACTGAAGCTTTCTTT. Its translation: CSVEAVTGGTEAFF.

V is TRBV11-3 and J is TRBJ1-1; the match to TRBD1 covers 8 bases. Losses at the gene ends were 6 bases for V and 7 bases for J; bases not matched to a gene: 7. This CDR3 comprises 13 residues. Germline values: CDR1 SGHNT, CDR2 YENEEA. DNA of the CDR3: TGTGCCAGCAGATCAGGGGGCGGGGGTGAAGCTTTCTTT. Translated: CASRSGGGGEAFF.

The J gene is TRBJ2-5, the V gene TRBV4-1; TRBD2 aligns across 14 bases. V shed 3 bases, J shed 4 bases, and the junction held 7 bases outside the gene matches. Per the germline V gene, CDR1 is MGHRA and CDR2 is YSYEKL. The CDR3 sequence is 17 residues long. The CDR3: CASSHGTSGSRGETQYF. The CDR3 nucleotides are TGCGCCAGCAGCCACGGGACTAGCGGGAGTCGGGGAGAGACCCAGTACTTC.

CDR3 sequence: CASSRDRGVTQYF. DNA for the CDR3: TGTGCCAGCAGTCGGGACAGGGGGGTGACCCAGTACTTC. V is TRBV28 and J is TRBJ2-5; TRBD1 matches at 11 bases. The V gene's germline CDR1 is MDHEN and CDR2 SYDVKM. This CDR3 has 13 amino acids. V lost 5 bases and J lost 7; bases outside the gene matches: 3.

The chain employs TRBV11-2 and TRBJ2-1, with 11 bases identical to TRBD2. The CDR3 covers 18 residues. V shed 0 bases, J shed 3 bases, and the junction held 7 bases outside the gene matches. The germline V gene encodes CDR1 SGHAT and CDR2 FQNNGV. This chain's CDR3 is CASSLDLGLAALYNEQFF. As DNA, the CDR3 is TGTGCCAGCAGCTTAGACCTGGGACTAGCGGCACTCTACAATGAGCAGTTCTTC. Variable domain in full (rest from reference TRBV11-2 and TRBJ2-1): EAGVAQSPRYKIIEKRQSVAFWCNPISGHATLYWYQQILGQGPKLLIQFQNNGVVDDSQLPKDRFSAERLKGVDSTLKIQPAKLEDSAVYLCASSLDLGLAALYNEQFFGPGTRLTVL.